A single T cell receptor beta chain is shown here with its context. The data belong to a study of T cell changes during pregnancy in multiple sclerosis. The CDR3 is 14 residues long. V was cut by 4 bases and J by 5 bases, with 14 bases left in between. CDR1 SGHDN and CDR2 FVKESK come from the germline V gene. The table came from immunoSEQ multiplex PCR; TCRdb's copy has only in-frame clones and leaves some out. The table includes approximately 99,000 clones, 90% detected once. The TCR comes from a female donor in good health, enrolled as a control in a pregnancy study. This chain uses TRBV14 with TRBJ2-5, with D maybe TRBD2 (6 bases). The material sequenced was peripheral blood, taken in the second trimester of pregnancy. The CDR3 spells CASSPGLPSETQYF. The DNA for the CDR3 is TGTGCCAGCAGCCCGGGACTCCCTAGTGAGACCCAGTACTTC.